Shown below are 18 T cell receptor beta chains from a single sample sequenced in a study of STAT5B mutations in CD4+ large granular lymphocyte leukemia. Assay used: immunoSEQ multiplex PCR; TCRdb lists only in-frame clones, some missing. This table has around 30,000 clones, under 80% appearing once. The material sequenced was CD4+ T cells from blood buffy coats. The receptors originated from a human donor in good health.

This chain links TRBV5-4 with TRBJ1-2; TRBD1 is a possible D gene (6 bases). The CDR3 is made up of 13 amino acids. Germline values: CDR1 SGHNT, CDR2 YYREEE (reference sequence). Trimming took off 4 bases at V and 2 bases at J, with 9 bases between the two ends. The CDR3 DNA follows: TGTGCCAGCAGCCATGACAGGAACTATGGCTACACCTTC. Translation gives CASSHDRNYGYTF.

This clone was counted only a few times. The V gene is TRBV29-1, the J gene TRBJ1-2; the D is unclear. Germline V lookup: CDR1 SQVTM, CDR2 ANQGSEA. This CDR3 is built from 11 residues. V gave up 4 bases and J gave up 6 bases, with 9 bases separating them. CDR3 in amino acids: CSVAGPHGYTF. The DNA of the CDR3 is TGCAGCGTTGCAGGACCGCATGGCTACACCTTC. The whole variable domain, remainder taken from reference TRBV29-1 and TRBJ1-2, is SAVISQKPSRDICQRGTSLTIQCQVDSQVTMMFWYRQQPGQSLTLIATANQGSEATYESGFVIDKFPISRPNLTFSTLTVSNMSPEDSSIYLCSVAGPHGYTFGSGTRLTVV.

The V call is TRBV25-1, the J call TRBJ1-4; possible D gene TRBD1, 5 bases. Germline V CDR1 and CDR2: MGHDK, SYGVNS. The CDR3 has 14 residues. V was cut by 0 bases and J by 5 bases, with 7 bases left in between. The CDR3 DNA reads TGTGCCAGCAGTGAATATCGGGGGAATGAAAAACTGTTTTTT. This codes for CASSEYRGNEKLFF.

This clone was found once. A junction boundary mismatches the germline segment, possibly from a read error. The chain recombines TRBV5-6 with TRBJ2-7, with no clear D. CDR1 is SGHDT, CDR2 YYEEEE, per germline. This CDR3 is built from 11 residues. The CDR3 DNA reads TGTGCCAGCAGCTTGGGACACTCGCCCGACTTC. The encoded protein is CASSLGHSPDF. Using reference TRBV5-6 and TRBJ2-7 for the parts outside the CDR3, the full variable domain is DAGVTQSPTHLIKTRGQQVTLRCSPKSGHDTVSWYQQALGQGPQFIFQYYEEEERQRGNFPDRFSGHQFPNYSSELNVNALLLGDSALYLCASSLGHSPDFGPGTRLTVT.

The table lists this clone with a few counts. The CDR3 sequence is CASSETGFAALSNQPQHF. The CDR3 DNA follows: TGTGCCAGCAGTGAGACAGGCTTCGCAGCGCTTAGCAATCAGCCCCAGCATTTT. The chain joins TRBV2 to TRBJ1-5, with a weak D call TRBD1 (6 bases). The ends were cut back, 3 bases at V and 0 bases at J, with 18 bases in the middle. The CDR3 has 18 residues. The V gene's germline CDR1 is SNHLY and CDR2 FYNNEI.

V usage is TRBV15 and J usage is TRBJ1-5; D call uncertain. Germline V gene data show CDR1 as LNHNV and CDR2 as YYDKDF (reference sequence). V gave up 1 base and J gave up 6 bases, with 7 bases separating them. This CDR3 has 13 amino acids. The CDR3: CATSRGGSQPQHF. CDR3 bases: TGTGCCACCAGCAGAGGAGGGAGTCAGCCCCAGCATTTT.

This chain uses TRBV18 with TRBJ1-2; D not resolved. Germline V gene sequence: CDR1 KGHSH, CDR2 LQKENI. V lost 3 bases and J lost 5, with 13 bases in between. This CDR3 region has 14 residues. The CDR3 protein is CASSPPYQVYGYTF. In DNA, the CDR3 is TGTGCCAGCTCACCCCCTTATCAGGTTTATGGCTACACCTTC.

The chain joins TRBV5-6 to TRBJ2-2, with TRBD1 as a possible D gene (5 bases). Germline values: CDR1 SGHDT, CDR2 YYEEEE. With 0 bases removed from V and 1 base from J, the gap between germline ends came to 7 bases. The CDR3 totals 15 residues. The CDR3 DNA follows: TGTGCCAGCAGCTTGGTAGGGGTGAACACCGGGGAGCTGTTTTTT. Translating gives CASSLVGVNTGELFF. The whole variable domain, filled in from reference TRBV5-6 and TRBJ2-2, reads DAGVTQSPTHLIKTRGQQVTLRCSPKSGHDTVSWYQQALGQGPQFIFQYYEEEERQRGNFPDRFSGHQFPNYSSELNVNALLLGDSALYLCASSLVGVNTGELFFGEGSRLTVL.

The chain carries TRBV11-2 and TRBJ1-3; D is unresolved. V was trimmed by 5 bases and J by 4 bases, leaving 9 bases between them. The CDR3 is 13 amino acids. CDR1 and CDR2 (germline): SGHAT, FQNNGV. The chain's CDR3 is CASSPRWGNTIYF. CDR3 coding DNA: TGTGCCAGCAGCCCCAGGTGGGGAAACACCATATATTTT.

The CDR3 sequence: CATTGTGTLNTEAFF. Written as DNA, the CDR3 is TGTGCCACCACGGGGACAGGGACCTTGAACACTGAAGCTTTCTTT. The V gene is TRBV6-6, the J gene TRBJ1-1; the match to TRBD1 covers 9 bases. CDR3 length: 15 residues. V lost 10 bases to trimming and J lost 0 bases; unmatched junction nucleotides: 9. Germline loops: CDR1 MNHNY, CDR2 SVGAGI (reference sequence).

The CDR3 sequence: CASSPRDSYEQYF. The CDR3 DNA reads TGCGCCAGCAGCCCCCGGGACAGTTACGAGCAGTACTTC. The V call is TRBV5-1, the J call TRBJ2-7; TRBD1 matches 7 bases. There are 13 residues in the CDR3. V dropped 4 bases and J dropped 4; count of bases not matched to a gene: 5. Germline V gives CDR1 SGHRS, CDR2 YFSETQ. The full variable domain, its missing parts supplied by reference TRBV5-1 and TRBJ2-7, is KAGVTQTPRYLIKTRGQQVTLSCSPISGHRSVSWYQQTPGQGLQFLFEYFSETQRNKGNFPGRFSGRQFSNSRSEMNVSTLELGDSALYLCASSPRDSYEQYFGPGTRLTVT.

This clone has a handful of counts. V is TRBV5-1 and J is TRBJ1-1; TRBD1 aligns across 7 bases. The length of the CDR3 is 17 residues. J was trimmed by 0 bases and V by 4 bases; bases with no gene match: 12. Germline-derived CDR1 and CDR2 are SGHRS and YFSETQ. CDR3 coding DNA: TGCGCCAGCAGCGAAAGGGGGCGCTTAACAATGAACACTGAAGCTTTCTTT. Translated: CASSERGRLTMNTEAFF.

The gene calls are TRBV19 and TRBJ2-2, with D perhaps assigned TRBD1 or TRBD2 (6 bases each). Germline V gene data show CDR1 as LNHDA and CDR2 as SQIVND (reference sequence). The CDR3 has 16 residues. V lost 5 bases and J lost 2, with 15 bases in between. This CDR3 is CASSRGLSVNTGELFF. The CDR3 DNA reads as TGTGCCAGTAGTCGGGGGCTGTCGGTTAACACCGGGGAGCTGTTTTTT.

The rearrangement links TRBV5-1 to TRBJ1-2, with 12 bases fitting TRBD1. Germline-derived CDR1 and CDR2 are SGHRS and YFSETQ. Trimming removed 4 bases from V and 2 bases from J; junction bases left unmatched: 3. There are 15 residues in the CDR3. The CDR3 DNA follows: TGCGCCAGCAGCGCGGGACAGGGGGCAAACTATGGCTACACCTTC. Translating gives CASSAGQGANYGYTF.

V gene TRBV14 combines with J gene TRBJ2-1; the D is unclear. Germline loops: CDR1 SGHDN, CDR2 FVKESK. CDR3 length: 13 amino acids. Trimming removed 4 bases from V and 7 bases from J, with 11 bases in between. The CDR3 DNA sequence: TGTGCCAGCAGCCTCGGGTTTGAAAATGAGCAGTTCTTC. It translates to CASSLGFENEQFF.

CDR3 in amino acids: CASSLEGIDEQYF. The CDR3 bases are TGCGCCAGCAGCTTGGAGGGGATTGACGAGCAGTACTTC. V gene TRBV5-1 combines with J gene TRBJ2-7; tentatively, D is TRBD1 (5 bases). Germline CDR1 SGHRS, CDR2 YFSETQ. V lost 0 bases to trimming and J lost 5 bases, with 9 bases between them. This CDR3 is built from 13 residues.

This clone was observed a few times. The genes are TRBV11-2 and TRBJ1-2, with D uncertain. V was clipped by 4 bases and J by 2 bases, with 8 bases between them. This CDR3 region has 13 residues. CDR1 is SGHAT, CDR2 FQNNGV, per germline. The CDR3 loop is CASSSPQNYGYTF. The CDR3 DNA reads as TGTGCCAGCAGCTCTCCACAGAACTATGGCTACACCTTC. The full variable domain, with the rest looked up from reference TRBV11-2 and TRBJ1-2, is EAGVAQSPRYKIIEKRQSVAFWCNPISGHATLYWYQQILGQGPKLLIQFQNNGVVDDSQLPKDRFSAERLKGVDSTLKIQPAKLEDSAVYLCASSSPQNYGYTFGSGTRLTVV.

The chain recombines TRBV11-3 with TRBJ2-5; D might be TRBD1 or TRBD2, each matching 6 bases. CDR1 and CDR2 from the germline V gene are SGHNT and YENEEA. This CDR3 has 15 residues. Trimming pared 2 bases from V and 2 bases from J, leaving 12 bases between. CDR3 protein: CASSLRRGEQETQYF. In DNA, the CDR3 is TGTGCCAGCAGCTTAAGGAGGGGGGAACAAGAGACCCAGTACTTC.